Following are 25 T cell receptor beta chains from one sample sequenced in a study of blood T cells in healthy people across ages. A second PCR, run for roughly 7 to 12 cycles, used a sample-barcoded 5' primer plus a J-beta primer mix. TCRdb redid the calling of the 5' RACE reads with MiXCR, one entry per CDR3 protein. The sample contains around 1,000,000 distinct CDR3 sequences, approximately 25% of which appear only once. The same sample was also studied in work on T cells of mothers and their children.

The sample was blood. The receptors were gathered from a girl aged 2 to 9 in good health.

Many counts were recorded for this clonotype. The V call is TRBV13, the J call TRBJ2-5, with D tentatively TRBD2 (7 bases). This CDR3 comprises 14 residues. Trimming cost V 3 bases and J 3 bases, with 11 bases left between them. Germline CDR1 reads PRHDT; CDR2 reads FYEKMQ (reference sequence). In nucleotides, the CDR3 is TGTGCCAGCAGCTTGAGGGGGGGAAAAGAGACCCAGTACTTC. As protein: CASSLRGGKETQYF. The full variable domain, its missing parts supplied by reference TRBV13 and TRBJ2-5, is AAGVIQSPRHLIKEKRETATLKCYPIPRHDTVYWYQQGPGQDPQFLISFYEKMQSDKGSIPDRFSAQQFSDYHSELNMSSLELGDSALYFCASSLRGGKETQYFGPGTRLLVL.

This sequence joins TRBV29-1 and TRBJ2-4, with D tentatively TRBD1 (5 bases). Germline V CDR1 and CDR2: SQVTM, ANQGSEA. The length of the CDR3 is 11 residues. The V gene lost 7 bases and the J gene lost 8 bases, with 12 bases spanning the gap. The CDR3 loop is CSAVDSYIQYF. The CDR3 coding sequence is TGCAGCGCCGTTGACAGTTACATTCAGTACTTC.

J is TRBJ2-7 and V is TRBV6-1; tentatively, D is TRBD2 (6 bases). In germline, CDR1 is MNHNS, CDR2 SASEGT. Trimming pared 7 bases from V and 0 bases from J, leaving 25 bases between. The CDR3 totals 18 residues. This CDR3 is CASTYPQRGTESSYEQYF. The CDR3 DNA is TGTGCCAGCACCTACCCACAACGGGGGACGGAGAGCTCCTACGAGCAGTACTTC.

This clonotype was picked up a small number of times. The CDR3 sequence: CSLSTGVEQYF. Written as DNA, the CDR3 is TGCAGTCTGTCGACAGGCGTCGAGCAGTACTTC. The J gene is TRBJ2-5, the V gene TRBV20-1; TRBD1 is a possible D gene (6 bases). TRBJ2-7 matches the DNA end more closely, so the J call is doubtful. The CDR3 runs to 11 residues. The germline V gene encodes CDR1 DFQATT and CDR2 SNEGSKA (reference sequence).

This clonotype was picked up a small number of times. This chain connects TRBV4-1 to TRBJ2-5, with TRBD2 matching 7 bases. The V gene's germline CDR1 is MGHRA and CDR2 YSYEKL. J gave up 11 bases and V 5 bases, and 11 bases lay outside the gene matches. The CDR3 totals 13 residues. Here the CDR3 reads CASSVWGGQVQYF. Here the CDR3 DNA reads TGCGCCAGCAGCGTTTGGGGAGGGCAGGTGCAGTACTTC.

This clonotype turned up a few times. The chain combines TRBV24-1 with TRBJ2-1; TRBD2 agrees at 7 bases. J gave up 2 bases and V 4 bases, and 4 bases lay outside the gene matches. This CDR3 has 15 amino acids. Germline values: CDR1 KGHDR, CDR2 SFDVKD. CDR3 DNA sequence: TGTGCCACCAGTGAATGGGGAGGGCCCTACAATGAGCAGTTCTTC. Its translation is CATSEWGGPYNEQFF.

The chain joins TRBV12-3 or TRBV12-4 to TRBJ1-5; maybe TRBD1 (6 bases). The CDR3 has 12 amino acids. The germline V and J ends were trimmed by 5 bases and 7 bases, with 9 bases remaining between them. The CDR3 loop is CASSTGQQPQHF. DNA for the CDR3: TGTGCCAGCAGTACCGGACAGCAGCCCCAGCATTTT.

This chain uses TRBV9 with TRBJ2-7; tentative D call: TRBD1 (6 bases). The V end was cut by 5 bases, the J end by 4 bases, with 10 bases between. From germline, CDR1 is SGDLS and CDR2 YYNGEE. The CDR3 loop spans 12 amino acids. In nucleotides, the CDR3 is TGTGCCAGCAGAAAACAGGGTTACGAGCAGTACTTC. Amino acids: CASRKQGYEQYF.

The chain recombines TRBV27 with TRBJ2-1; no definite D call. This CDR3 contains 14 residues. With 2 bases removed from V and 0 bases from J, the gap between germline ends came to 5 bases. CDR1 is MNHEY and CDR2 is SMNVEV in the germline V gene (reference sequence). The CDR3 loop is CASSLAFSYNEQFF. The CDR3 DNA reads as TGTGCCAGCAGTTTAGCGTTCTCCTACAATGAGCAGTTCTTC.

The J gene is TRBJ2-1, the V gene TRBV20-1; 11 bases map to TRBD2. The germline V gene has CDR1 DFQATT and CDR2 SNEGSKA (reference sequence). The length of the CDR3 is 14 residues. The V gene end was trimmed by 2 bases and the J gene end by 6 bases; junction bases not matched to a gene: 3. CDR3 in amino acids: CSARTSGSGNEQFF. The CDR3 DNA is TGCAGTGCTAGAACTAGCGGGAGTGGCAATGAGCAGTTCTTC.

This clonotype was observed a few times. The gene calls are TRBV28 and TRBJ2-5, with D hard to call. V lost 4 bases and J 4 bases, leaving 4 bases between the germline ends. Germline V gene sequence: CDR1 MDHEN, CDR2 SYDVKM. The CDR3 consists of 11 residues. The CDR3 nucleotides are TGTGCCAGCAGTTCTCCAGAGACCCAGTACTTC. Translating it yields CASSSPETQYF.

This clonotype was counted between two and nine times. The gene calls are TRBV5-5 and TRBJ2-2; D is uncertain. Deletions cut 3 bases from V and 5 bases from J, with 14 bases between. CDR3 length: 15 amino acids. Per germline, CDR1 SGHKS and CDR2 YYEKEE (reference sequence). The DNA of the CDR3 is TGTGCCAGCAGCTCTAGGTCCACTTTGACCGGGGAGCTGTTTTTT. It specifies CASSSRSTLTGELFF.

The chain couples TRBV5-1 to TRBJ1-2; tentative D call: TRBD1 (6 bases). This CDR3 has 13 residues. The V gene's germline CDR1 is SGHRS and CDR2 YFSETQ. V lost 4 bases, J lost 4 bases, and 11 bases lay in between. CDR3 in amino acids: CASSRGHSYGYTF. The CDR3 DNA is TGCGCCAGCAGCCGGGGACATTCCTATGGCTACACCTTC. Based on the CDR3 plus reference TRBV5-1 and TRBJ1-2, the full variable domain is KAGVTQTPRYLIKTRGQQVTLSCSPISGHRSVSWYQQTPGQGLQFLFEYFSETQRNKGNFPGRFSGRQFSNSRSEMNVSTLELGDSALYLCASSRGHSYGYTFGSGTRLTVV.

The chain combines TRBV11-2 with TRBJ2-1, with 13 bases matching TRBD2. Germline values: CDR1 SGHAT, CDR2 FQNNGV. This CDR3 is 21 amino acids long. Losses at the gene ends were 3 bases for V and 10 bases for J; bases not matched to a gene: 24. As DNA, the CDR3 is TGTGCCAGCAGCTTCGAGCGTGTTGAAATCCTAAGACTAGCGGGAGGATTCGAGCAGTTCTTC. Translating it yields CASSFERVEILRLAGGFEQFF.

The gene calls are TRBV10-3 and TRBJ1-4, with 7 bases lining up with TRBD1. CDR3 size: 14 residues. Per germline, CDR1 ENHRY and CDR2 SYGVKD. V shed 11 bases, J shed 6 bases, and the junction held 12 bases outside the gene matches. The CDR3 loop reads CASAGGGDDEKLFF. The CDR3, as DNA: TGTGCCTCCGCGGGAGGGGGCGATGATGAAAAACTGTTTTTT.

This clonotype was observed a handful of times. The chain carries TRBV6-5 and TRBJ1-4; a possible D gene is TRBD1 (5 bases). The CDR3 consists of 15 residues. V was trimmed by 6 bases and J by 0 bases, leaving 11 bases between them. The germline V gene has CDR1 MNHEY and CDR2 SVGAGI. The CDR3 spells CASSKTVATNEKLFF. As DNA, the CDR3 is TGTGCCAGCAGCAAGACAGTTGCAACTAATGAAAAACTGTTTTTT.

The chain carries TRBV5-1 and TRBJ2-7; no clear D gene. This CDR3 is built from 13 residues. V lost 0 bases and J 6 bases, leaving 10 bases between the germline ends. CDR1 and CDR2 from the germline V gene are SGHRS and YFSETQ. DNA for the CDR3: TGCGCCAGCAGCTTGGATCCCAGCGCCGAGCAGTACTTC. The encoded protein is CASSLDPSAEQYF.

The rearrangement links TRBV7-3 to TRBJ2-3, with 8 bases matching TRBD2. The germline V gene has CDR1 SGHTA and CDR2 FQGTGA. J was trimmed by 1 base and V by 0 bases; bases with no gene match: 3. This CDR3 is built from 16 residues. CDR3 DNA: TGTGCCAGCAGCTTAACGGCCGGGAGGGGCACAGATACGCAGTATTTT. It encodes CASSLTAGRGTDTQYF.

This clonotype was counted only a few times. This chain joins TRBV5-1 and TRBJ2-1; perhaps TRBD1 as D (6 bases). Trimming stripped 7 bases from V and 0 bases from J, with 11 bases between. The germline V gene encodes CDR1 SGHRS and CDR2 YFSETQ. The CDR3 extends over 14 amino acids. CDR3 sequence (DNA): TGCGCCAGCTGGGGGCCCGACTCCTACAATGAGCAGTTCTTC. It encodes CASWGPDSYNEQFF.

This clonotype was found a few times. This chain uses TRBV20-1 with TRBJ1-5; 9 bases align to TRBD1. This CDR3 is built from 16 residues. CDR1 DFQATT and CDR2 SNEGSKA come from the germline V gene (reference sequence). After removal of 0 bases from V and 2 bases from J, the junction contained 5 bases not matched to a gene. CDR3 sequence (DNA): TGCAGTGCTAGAGATCTACAGGGGGCAGGCAATCAGCCCCAGCATTTT. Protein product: CSARDLQGAGNQPQHF.

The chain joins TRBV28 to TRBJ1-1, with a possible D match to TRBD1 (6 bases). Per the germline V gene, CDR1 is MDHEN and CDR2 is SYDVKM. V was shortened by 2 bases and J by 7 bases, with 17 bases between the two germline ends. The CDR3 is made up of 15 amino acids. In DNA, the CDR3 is TGTGCCAGCAGTTTAATGGGAATCTCGGACAGTGAAGCTTTCTTT. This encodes CASSLMGISDSEAFF.

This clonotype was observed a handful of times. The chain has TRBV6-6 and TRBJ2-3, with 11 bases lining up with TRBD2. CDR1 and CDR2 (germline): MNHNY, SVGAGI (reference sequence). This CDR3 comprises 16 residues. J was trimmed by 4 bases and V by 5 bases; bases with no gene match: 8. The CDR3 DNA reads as TGTGCCAGCAGTCCGCCCCTAGCGGGGGGTTCAGATACGCAGTATTTT. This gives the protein CASSPPLAGGSDTQYF.

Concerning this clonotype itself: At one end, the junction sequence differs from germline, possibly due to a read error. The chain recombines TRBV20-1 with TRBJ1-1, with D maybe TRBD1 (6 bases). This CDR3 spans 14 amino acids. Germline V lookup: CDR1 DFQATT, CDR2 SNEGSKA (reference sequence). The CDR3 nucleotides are TGCAGTGCTAGAGGGGGGGCATCGAACGCTGAAGCTTTCTTT. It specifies CSARGGASNAEAFF.

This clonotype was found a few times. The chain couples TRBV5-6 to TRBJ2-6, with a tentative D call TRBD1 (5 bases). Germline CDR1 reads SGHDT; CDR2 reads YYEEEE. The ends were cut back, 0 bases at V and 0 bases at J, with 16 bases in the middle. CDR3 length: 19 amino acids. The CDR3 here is CASSLGYTGFFSGANVLTF. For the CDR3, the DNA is TGTGCCAGCAGCTTGGGATATACAGGCTTTTTCTCTGGGGCCAACGTCCTGACTTTC.

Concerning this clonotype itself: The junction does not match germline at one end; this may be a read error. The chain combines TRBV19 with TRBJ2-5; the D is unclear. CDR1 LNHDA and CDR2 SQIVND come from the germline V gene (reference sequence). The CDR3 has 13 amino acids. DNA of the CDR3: TGTGCCAGTAGTATTATCTGGCGAGAGACCCAGTACTTT. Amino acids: CASSIIWRETQYF.